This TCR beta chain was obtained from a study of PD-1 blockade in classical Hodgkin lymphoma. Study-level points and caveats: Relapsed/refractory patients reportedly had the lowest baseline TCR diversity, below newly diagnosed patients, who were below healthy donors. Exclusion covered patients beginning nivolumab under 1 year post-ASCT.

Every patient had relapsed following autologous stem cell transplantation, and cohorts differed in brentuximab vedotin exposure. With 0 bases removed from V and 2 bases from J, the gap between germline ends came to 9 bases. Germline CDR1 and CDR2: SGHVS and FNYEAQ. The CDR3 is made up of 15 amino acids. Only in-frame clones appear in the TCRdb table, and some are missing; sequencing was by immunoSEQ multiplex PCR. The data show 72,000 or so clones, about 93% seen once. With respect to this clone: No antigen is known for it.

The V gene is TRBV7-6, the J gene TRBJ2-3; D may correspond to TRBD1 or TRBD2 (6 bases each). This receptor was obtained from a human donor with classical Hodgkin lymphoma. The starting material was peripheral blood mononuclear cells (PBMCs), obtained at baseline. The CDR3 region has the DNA TGTGCCAGCAGCTTAGCGGGGGGCCACACAGATACGCAGTATTTT. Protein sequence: CASSLAGGHTDTQYF.